The 14 T cell receptor beta chains reported below all come from one sample, sequenced in a study of cytomegalovirus exposure and HLA in healthy donors. The study ran its PCR with 60 Vbeta and 13 Jbeta primers. The repertoire was sequenced with immunoSEQ multiplex PCR; TCRdb's copy has only in-frame clones and lacks some. Its table lists some 200,000 clones. Sequenced sample: PBMCs. The receptors were gathered from a young woman in good health and CMV-seropositive.

The chain recombines TRBV9 with TRBJ1-5, with D tentatively TRBD1 (5 bases). Germline lookup yields CDR1 SGDLS and CDR2 YYNGEE. Trimming took off 5 bases at V and 0 bases at J, with 6 bases between the two ends. The CDR3 covers 13 residues. CDR3 nucleotide sequence: TGTGCCAGCAGTACAGGTAGCAATCAGCCCCAGCATTTT. Its protein product is CASSTGSNQPQHF.

This rearrangement joins TRBV11-3 to TRBJ2-1; possibly TRBD1 for D (5 bases). The CDR3 has 13 amino acids. The germline V gene encodes CDR1 SGHNT and CDR2 YENEEA. V lost 0 bases and J 9 bases, leaving 9 bases between the germline ends. The CDR3 protein is CASSLESQGEQFF. The CDR3 nucleotides are TGTGCCAGCAGCTTAGAATCGCAGGGTGAGCAGTTCTTC.

The genes are TRBV6-1 and TRBJ2-7; 9 positions agree with TRBD1. In germline, CDR1 is MNHNS, CDR2 SASEGT. The length of the CDR3 is 15 residues. The junction had 8 bases not matched to a gene; V was cut back by 2 bases and J by 6 bases. The CDR3 loop is CASSEPGQGDGEQYF. The CDR3 nucleotides are TGTGCCAGCAGTGAACCGGGACAGGGTGACGGCGAGCAGTACTTC.

This chain connects TRBV7-6 to TRBJ2-1, with 9 nucleotides matching TRBD2. The germline V gene encodes CDR1 SGHVS and CDR2 FNYEAQ. The CDR3 loop spans 16 amino acids. The V segment lost 5 bases and the J segment 2 bases; nucleotides outside the gene matches: 7. The CDR3 sequence is CASSPLSGSTYNEQFF. Written as DNA, the CDR3 is TGTGCCAGCAGCCCACTTAGCGGGAGCACCTACAATGAGCAGTTCTTC. Variable domain in full (rest from reference TRBV7-6 and TRBJ2-1): GAGVSQSPRYKVTKRGQDVALRCDPISGHVSLYWYRQALGQGPEFLTYFNYEAQQDKSGLPNDRFSAERPEGSISTLTIQRTEQRDSAMYRCASSPLSGSTYNEQFFGPGTRLTVL.

This sequence joins TRBV2 and TRBJ1-4, with TRBD1 as a possible D gene (5 bases). V was cut by 6 bases and J by 7 bases, with 18 bases left in between. Germline loops: CDR1 SNHLY, CDR2 FYNNEI. The CDR3 is 15 residues long. CDR3: CASRSRRGVGEKLFF. CDR3 coding DNA: TGTGCCAGCAGGTCGCGACGGGGGGTGGGTGAAAAACTGTTTTTT.

The genes are TRBV2 and TRBJ1-6; D might be TRBD1 (6 bases). Trimming took off 6 bases at V and 10 bases at J, with 19 bases between the two ends. This CDR3 is built from 15 residues. The germline V gene has CDR1 SNHLY and CDR2 FYNNEI. In nucleotides, the CDR3 is TGTGCCAGCAGGGGGTGGCGGACAGTGGACTCACCCCTCCACTTT. This codes for CASRGWRTVDSPLHF.

The V call is TRBV10-3, the J call TRBJ2-3; 8 bases are a match to TRBD1. Trimming cost V 3 bases and J 8 bases; bases outside gene matches: 13. This CDR3 spans 16 amino acids. The germline V gene encodes CDR1 ENHRY and CDR2 SYGVKD. In DNA, the CDR3 is TGTGCCATCAGTGATTTTACGGGACAGGTCGACGGTACGCAGTATTTT. This codes for CAISDFTGQVDGTQYF.

The chain links TRBV9 to TRBJ1-4; 10 bases match TRBD1. The ends lost 3 bases at V and 7 bases at J; junction bases unmatched: 6. The CDR3 loop spans 15 amino acids. The germline V gene has CDR1 SGDLS and CDR2 YYNGEE. This CDR3 is CASSAQGQGTEKLFF. The CDR3, as DNA: TGTGCCAGCAGCGCCCAGGGACAGGGGACTGAAAAACTGTTTTTT.

CDR3 nucleotide sequence: TGTGCCAGTAGTGGCGGGTACAGTGAAAAACTGTTTTTT. Translated, it gives CASSGGYSEKLFF. The chain couples TRBV19 to TRBJ1-4; D remains unclear. CDR1 and CDR2 from the germline V gene are LNHDA and SQIVND (reference sequence). Trimming cost V 5 bases and J 7 bases, with 11 bases left between them. This CDR3 has 13 residues.

CDR3 coding DNA: TGCGCCAGCAGCCAAACTTGGGACAGGGGGCCGATGAACACTGAAGCTTTCTTT. Translated, it gives CASSQTWDRGPMNTEAFF. The V gene is TRBV4-1, the J gene TRBJ1-1, with 12 bases matching TRBD1. Germline V gene lookup returns CDR1 MGHRA and CDR2 YSYEKL. The J segment lost 0 bases and the V segment lost 2 bases, leaving 7 bases of the junction unmatched. This CDR3 spans 18 amino acids.

The chain's CDR3 is CAISEGQGPINEQFF. In nucleotides, the CDR3 is TGTGCCATCAGTGAGGGTCAGGGTCCTATCAATGAGCAGTTCTTC. The chain joins TRBV10-3 to TRBJ2-1; D is perhaps TRBD1 (5 bases). Per the germline V gene, CDR1 is ENHRY and CDR2 is SYGVKD. The V and J ends lost 2 bases and 6 bases respectively, with 14 bases between them. The CDR3 is made up of 15 amino acids.

The rearrangement links TRBV9 to TRBJ2-1; 12 bases line up with TRBD2. The V segment lost 10 bases and the J segment 4 bases; nucleotides outside the gene matches: 3. Germline V gene data show CDR1 as SGDLS and CDR2 as YYNGEE. CDR3 length equals 13 residues. The CDR3 loop reads CAGLAGRYNEQFF. CDR3 bases: TGTGCCGGACTAGCGGGACGATACAATGAGCAGTTCTTC.

The J gene is TRBJ2-5, the V gene TRBV5-6; perhaps TRBD1 as D (5 bases). V was cut by 0 bases and J by 5 bases, with 11 bases left in between. CDR1 is SGHDT, CDR2 YYEEEE, per germline. This CDR3 comprises 14 residues. CDR3 region: CASSLAQGFETQYF. The CDR3 nucleotides read TGTGCCAGCAGCTTGGCGCAGGGATTTGAGACCCAGTACTTC.

V and J are TRBV4-2 and TRBJ2-5; 8 nucleotides line up with TRBD2. This CDR3 spans 15 amino acids. Per germline, CDR1 LGHNA and CDR2 YNFKEQ. Unmatched junction bases numbered 4, after V lost 1 base and J lost 3 bases. CDR3 sequence: CASSQGTAGEETQYF. The CDR3 DNA is TGTGCCAGCAGCCAAGGTACAGCGGGGGAAGAGACCCAGTACTTC.